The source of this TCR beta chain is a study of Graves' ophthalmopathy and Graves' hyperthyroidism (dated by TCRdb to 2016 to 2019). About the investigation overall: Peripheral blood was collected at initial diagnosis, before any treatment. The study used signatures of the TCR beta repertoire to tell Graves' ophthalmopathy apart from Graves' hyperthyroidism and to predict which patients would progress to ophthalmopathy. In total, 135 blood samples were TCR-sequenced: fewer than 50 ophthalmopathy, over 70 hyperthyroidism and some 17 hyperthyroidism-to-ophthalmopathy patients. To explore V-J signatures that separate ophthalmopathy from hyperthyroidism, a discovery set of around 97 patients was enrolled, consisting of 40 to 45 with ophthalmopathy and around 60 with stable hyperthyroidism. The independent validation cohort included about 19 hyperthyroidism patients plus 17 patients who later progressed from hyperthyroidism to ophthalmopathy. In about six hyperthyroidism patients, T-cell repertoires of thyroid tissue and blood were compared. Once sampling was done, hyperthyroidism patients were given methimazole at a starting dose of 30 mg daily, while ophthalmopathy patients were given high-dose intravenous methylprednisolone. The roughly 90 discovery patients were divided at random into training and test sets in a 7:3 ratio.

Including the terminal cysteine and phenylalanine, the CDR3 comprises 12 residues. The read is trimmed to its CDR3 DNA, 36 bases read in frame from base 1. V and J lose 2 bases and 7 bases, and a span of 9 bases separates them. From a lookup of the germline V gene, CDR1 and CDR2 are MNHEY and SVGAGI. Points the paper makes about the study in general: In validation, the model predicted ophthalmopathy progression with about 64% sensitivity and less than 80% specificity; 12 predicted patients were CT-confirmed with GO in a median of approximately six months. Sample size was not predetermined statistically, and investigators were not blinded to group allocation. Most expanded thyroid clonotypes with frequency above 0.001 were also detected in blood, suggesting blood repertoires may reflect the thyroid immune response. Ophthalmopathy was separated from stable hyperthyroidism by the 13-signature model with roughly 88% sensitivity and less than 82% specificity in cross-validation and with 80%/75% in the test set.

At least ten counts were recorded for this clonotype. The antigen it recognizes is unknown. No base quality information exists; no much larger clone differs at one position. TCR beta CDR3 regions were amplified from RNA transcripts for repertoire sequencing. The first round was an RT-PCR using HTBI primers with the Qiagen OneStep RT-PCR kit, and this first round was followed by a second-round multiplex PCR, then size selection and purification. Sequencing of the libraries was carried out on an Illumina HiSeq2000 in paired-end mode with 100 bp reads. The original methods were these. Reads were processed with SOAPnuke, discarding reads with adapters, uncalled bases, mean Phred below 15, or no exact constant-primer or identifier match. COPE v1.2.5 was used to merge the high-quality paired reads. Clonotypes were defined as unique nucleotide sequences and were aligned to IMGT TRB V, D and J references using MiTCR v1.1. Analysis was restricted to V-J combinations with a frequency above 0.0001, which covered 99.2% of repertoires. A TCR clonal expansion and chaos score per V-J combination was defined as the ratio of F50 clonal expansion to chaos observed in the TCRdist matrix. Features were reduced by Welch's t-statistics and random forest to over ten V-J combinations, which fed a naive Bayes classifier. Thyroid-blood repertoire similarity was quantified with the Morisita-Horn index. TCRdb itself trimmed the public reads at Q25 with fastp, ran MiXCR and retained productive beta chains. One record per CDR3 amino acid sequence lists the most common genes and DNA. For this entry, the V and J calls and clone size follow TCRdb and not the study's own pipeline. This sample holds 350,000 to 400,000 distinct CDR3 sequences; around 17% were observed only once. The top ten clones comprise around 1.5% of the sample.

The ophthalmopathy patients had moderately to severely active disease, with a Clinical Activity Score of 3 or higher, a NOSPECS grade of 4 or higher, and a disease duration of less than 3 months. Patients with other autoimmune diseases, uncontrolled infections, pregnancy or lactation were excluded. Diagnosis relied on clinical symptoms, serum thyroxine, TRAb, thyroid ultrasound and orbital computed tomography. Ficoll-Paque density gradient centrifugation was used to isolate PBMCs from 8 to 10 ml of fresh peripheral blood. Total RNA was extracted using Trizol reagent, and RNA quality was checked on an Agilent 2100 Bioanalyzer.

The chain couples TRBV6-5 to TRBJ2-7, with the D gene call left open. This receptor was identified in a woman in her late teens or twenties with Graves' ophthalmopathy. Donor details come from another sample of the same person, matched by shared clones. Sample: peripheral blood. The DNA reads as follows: TGTGCCAGCAGTTACACCCCCCGGGAGCAGTACTTC. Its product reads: CASSYTPREQYF.